This record looks at one TCR beta chain sequence and its context. Its specificity is unknown. The CDR3 sequence is 13 residues long. V shed 4 bases and J 2 bases; nucleotides not matched to a gene: 5. Germline CDR1 SQVTM, CDR2 ANQGSEA. Every TCR beta cDNA library bore unique molecular identifiers. TCRdb re-called the PCR reads with MiXCR, one entry per CDR3 protein. The table lists hundreds of thousands of distinct CDR3 sequences, approximately 57% of them singletons. The data are from a study of post-analysis software for immune sequencing data. Study information: Included courses were relapsing-remitting and secondary progressive multiple sclerosis; progressive-relapsing multiple sclerosis was also included.

The study's findings and limits: Compared against controls, patients with multiple sclerosis displayed significantly lower normalized Chao1 diversity. Higher frequency in patients than in controls was seen for 5 or 6 TRBV segments, with TRBV5-6, TRBV5-1 and TRBV20-1 among them.

The sequencing input was blood. The gene calls are TRBV29-1 and TRBJ2-7; 7 bases line up with TRBD2. This TCR was sampled from a girl aged 5 to 17 with multiple sclerosis. CDR3 nucleotides: TGCAGCGTTGGTACGGGAGGACCCTACGAGCAGTACTTC. Its translation is CSVGTGGPYEQYF.